This TCR beta chain comes out of a study of T cells in Graves' hyperthyroidism and ophthalmopathy. This clonotype appeared many times. Antigen: not known. Amplification of TCR beta CDR3 regions was performed using RNA transcripts as template. The study used the HTBI primer set for a first-round RT-PCR of the TCR CDR3. TCRdb analysed the multiplex PCR reads with MiXCR anew, one entry per CDR3 protein. The sample shows approximately 740,000 distinct CDR3 sequences, 14% of them seen only once. Study-level results: Most thyroid clonotypes expanded above 0.001 were also detected in blood.

Deletions cut 6 bases from V and 3 bases from J, with 12 bases between. Germline assignment: CDR1 GTSNPN and CDR2 SVGIG (reference sequence). There are 13 residues in the CDR3. Over 18 months, lack of ophthalmopathy progression marked Graves' hyperthyroidism as stable. Patients aged 18 to 65 had newly diagnosed hyperthyroidism that had lasted under 2 months. Diagnosing involved the use of clinical symptoms, serum thyroxine and TRAb, thyroid ultrasound and orbital computed tomography. V and J are TRBV30 and TRBJ2-1; a weak D match, TRBD2 (5 bases). This clonotype was sampled from a woman between 18 and 29 years old with Graves' hyperthyroidism. Sequencing was performed on blood. The CDR3 DNA is TGTGCCTGCCGCCGGGATTTCTACAATGAGCAGTTCTTC. Translated, it gives CACRRDFYNEQFF.